The 10 T cell receptor beta chains listed next were all sequenced from one sample in a study of response to subunit inactivated influenza vaccine. Each CDR3 protein is one row after TCRdb ran MiXCR on the RT-PCR reads. The sample gives more than 550,000 distinct CDR3 sequences, around 11% of which show up once; more than 8.5% is in the top ten. Material: PBMCs from blood, obtained on the day of vaccination. All receptors derive from a man between 50 and 59 years old who received an inactivated influenza vaccine.

This chain connects TRBV10-3 to TRBJ2-3; a weak D match, TRBD1 (5 bases). The CDR3 totals 14 residues. Germline loops: CDR1 ENHRY, CDR2 SYGVKD. V was cut by 3 bases and J by 0 bases, with 7 bases left in between. The CDR3 protein is CAISEQASTDTQYF. CDR3 DNA sequence: TGTGCCATCAGTGAACAGGCTAGCACAGATACGCAGTATTTT.

In this sample, this clonotype turned up a few times. The chain is built from TRBV24-1 and TRBJ2-7, with TRBD1 matching 9 bases. The germline V gene has CDR1 KGHDR and CDR2 SFDVKD. The CDR3 has 15 residues. The J segment lost 5 bases and the V segment lost 4 bases, leaving 8 bases of the junction unmatched. CDR3 DNA sequence: TGTGCCACCAGTGACACGGGACAGGGTATGGACGAGCAGTACTTC. It specifies CATSDTGQGMDEQYF.

DNA of the CDR3: TGCGCCAGCAGCAGCGGGACCTCCATAGCCTACGAGCAGTACTTC. Translated, it gives CASSSGTSIAYEQYF. The chain is built from TRBV5-1 and TRBJ2-7; 7 bases align to TRBD2. CDR1 is SGHRS and CDR2 is YFSETQ in the germline V gene. The CDR3 covers 15 residues. The junction had 9 bases not matched to a gene; V was cut back by 4 bases and J by 2 bases.

This clonotype appeared many times. The chain is built from TRBV6-1 and TRBJ2-3; 7 positions match TRBD1. Trimming removed 6 bases from V and 2 bases from J; junction bases left unmatched: 8. CDR1 is MNHNS and CDR2 is SASEGT in the germline V gene. The CDR3 runs 15 residues. The CDR3 region is CASRPQGKYTDTQYF. CDR3 DNA: TGTGCCAGCAGACCACAGGGGAAGTACACAGATACGCAGTATTTT.

CDR3 amino acids: CASSQDLTRRGPRTYNEQFF. CDR3 in DNA: TGCGCCAGCAGCCAAGATCTGACCAGGCGTGGTCCTAGAACCTACAATGAGCAGTTCTTC. V usage is TRBV4-1 and J usage is TRBJ2-1; the D is unclear. CDR1 is MGHRA, CDR2 YSYEKL, per germline. The CDR3 spans 20 residues. The germline V and J ends were trimmed by 0 bases and 2 bases, with 23 bases remaining between them.

This clonotype was picked up many times. This sequence joins TRBV27 and TRBJ1-2, with 8 bases fitting TRBD1. From germline, CDR1 is MNHEY and CDR2 SMNVEV (reference sequence). With V trimmed by 5 bases and J by 3 bases, 8 bases remained unmatched. CDR3 length: 15 amino acids. CDR3 amino acids: CASSVTRGRHYGYTF. CDR3 in DNA: TGTGCCAGCAGTGTAACCAGGGGGCGCCACTATGGCTACACCTTC.

This clonotype was seen more than once but under ten times. The chain uses TRBV25-1 and TRBJ2-5, with TRBD2 as a possible D gene (6 bases). V lost 6 bases and J 1 base, leaving 9 bases between the germline ends. This CDR3 contains 13 residues. Looked up from germline, CDR1 is MGHDK and CDR2 is SYGVNS. CDR3 DNA: TGTGCCAGCAGGGCGGGGCTCCAAGAGACCCAGTACTTC. Its protein is CASRAGLQETQYF.

The V and J genes are TRBV4-1 and TRBJ2-3; TRBD2 matches 8 bases. From germline, CDR1 is MGHRA and CDR2 YSYEKL. The CDR3 spans 16 residues. The junction had 5 bases not matched to a gene; V was cut back by 1 base and J by 2 bases. CDR3 in amino acids: CASSQGLAGFTDTQYF. In nucleotides, the CDR3 is TGCGCCAGCAGCCAAGGGCTAGCGGGTTTCACAGATACGCAGTATTTT.

This clonotype was found a few times. This chain connects TRBV4-3 to TRBJ1-1; D gene unclear. Trimming shortened V by 0 bases and J by 1 base, and 9 bases separated the two germline ends. The CDR3 totals 15 residues. Germline V gene data show CDR1 as LGHNA and CDR2 as YSLEER. This chain's CDR3 is CASSQDEAANTEAFF. The CDR3 DNA sequence: TGCGCCAGCAGCCAAGATGAGGCGGCGAACACTGAAGCTTTCTTT.

The rearrangement uses TRBV12-3 or TRBV12-4 and TRBJ2-1; 11 nucleotides agree with TRBD2. This CDR3 has 14 amino acids. V lost 6 bases to trimming and J lost 7 bases; unmatched junction nucleotides: 5. This CDR3 is CASRLAGERNEQFF. DNA of the CDR3: TGTGCCAGCAGACTAGCGGGAGAGAGGAATGAGCAGTTCTTC.